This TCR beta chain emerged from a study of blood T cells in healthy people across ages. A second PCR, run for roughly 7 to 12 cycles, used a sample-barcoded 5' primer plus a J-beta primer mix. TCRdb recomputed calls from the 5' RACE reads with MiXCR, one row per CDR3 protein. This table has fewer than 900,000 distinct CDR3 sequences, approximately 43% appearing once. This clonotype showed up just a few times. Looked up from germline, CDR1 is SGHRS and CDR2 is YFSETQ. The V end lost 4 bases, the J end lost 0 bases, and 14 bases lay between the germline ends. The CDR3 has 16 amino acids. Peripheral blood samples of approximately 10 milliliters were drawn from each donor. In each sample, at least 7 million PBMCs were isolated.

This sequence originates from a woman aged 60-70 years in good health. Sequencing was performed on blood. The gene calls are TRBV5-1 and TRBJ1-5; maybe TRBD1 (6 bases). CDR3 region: CASSPRTDHSNQPQHF. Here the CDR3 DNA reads TGCGCCAGCAGCCCGAGGACAGACCATAGCAATCAGCCCCAGCATTTT. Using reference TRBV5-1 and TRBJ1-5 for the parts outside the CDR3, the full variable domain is KAGVTQTPRYLIKTRGQQVTLSCSPISGHRSVSWYQQTPGQGLQFLFEYFSETQRNKGNFPGRFSGRQFSNSRSEMNVSTLELGDSALYLCASSPRTDHSNQPQHFGDGTRLSIL.